The 17 T cell receptor beta chains below all came from one sample that was sequenced in a study of blood T cell repertoires in COVID-19. This table comes from immunoSEQ multiplex PCR, and its TCRdb copy is limited to in-frame clones, with some not included. This sample has roughly 200,000 clones, with approximately 80% found just once. Specimen: peripheral blood. Source of these receptors: a man aged 50-60 years who had recovered from COVID-19.

The gene calls are TRBV5-1 and TRBJ2-7, with TRBD1 matching 7 bases. This CDR3 has 18 residues. V was pared by 3 bases and J by 5 bases, with 20 bases of the junction left unmatched. Germline V gene lookup returns CDR1 SGHRS and CDR2 YFSETQ. CDR3 sequence: CASSSPTRGRNPVNEQYF. Here the CDR3 DNA reads TGCGCCAGCAGCTCCCCCACGAGGGGGCGGAACCCTGTTAACGAGCAGTACTTC.

This clone was detected a few times. The chain recombines TRBV29-1 with TRBJ1-4; D uncertain. The CDR3 length is 13 residues. V shed 1 base and J shed 8 bases, with 11 bases lying between them. CDR1 and CDR2 (germline): SQVTM, ANQGSEA. CDR3 nucleotides: TGCAGCGTTGAAGGCGACAACGAAGAAAAACTGTTTTTT. Translated, it gives CSVEGDNEEKLFF.

In its sample, this clone was seen a few times. The rearrangement joins TRBV30 to TRBJ1-2, with 7 nucleotides matching TRBD1. Losses at the gene ends were 4 bases for V and 7 bases for J; bases not matched to a gene: 12. From germline, CDR1 is GTSNPN and CDR2 SVGIG (reference sequence). This CDR3 is built from 14 residues. CDR3 loop: CAWKGTGDGFGYTF. As DNA, the CDR3 is TGTGCCTGGAAAGGAACAGGGGACGGGTTTGGCTACACCTTC. The variable domain in full, with the rest retrieved from reference TRBV30 and TRBJ1-2, is SQTIHQWPATLVQPVGSPLSLECTVEGTSNPNLYWYRQAAGRGLQLLFYSVGIGQISSEVPQNLSASRPQDRQFILSSKKLLLSDSGFYLCAWKGTGDGFGYTFGSGTRLTVV.

CDR3 amino acids: CAWCLRDRASEQYF. The DNA for the CDR3 is TGTGCCTGGTGCCTCCGGGACAGGGCTTCCGAGCAGTACTTC. The chain is built from TRBV30 and TRBJ2-7; 9 bases align to TRBD1. Germline CDR1 and CDR2: GTSNPN and SVGIG (reference sequence). V lost 5 bases, J lost 6 bases, and 11 bases stayed unmatched. The CDR3 loop spans 14 amino acids.

The J gene is TRBJ2-7, the V gene TRBV19, with D perhaps TRBD1 (6 bases). The V end was cut by 5 bases, the J end by 5 bases, with 19 bases between. From germline, CDR1 is LNHDA and CDR2 SQIVND (reference sequence). This CDR3 comprises 15 residues. CDR3 sequence: CASSPRGEALHEQYF. The CDR3 DNA is TGTGCCAGTAGTCCCAGGGGAGAGGCGTTACACGAGCAGTACTTC. The full variable domain, completed using reference TRBV19 and TRBJ2-7, is DGGITQSPKYLFRKEGQNVTLSCEQNLNHDAMYWYRQDPGQGLRLIYYSQIVNDFQKGDIAEGYSVSREKKESFPLTVTSAQKNPTAFYLCASSPRGEALHEQYFGPGTRLTVT.

V usage is TRBV28 and J usage is TRBJ1-5; D is unclear. Germline V lookup: CDR1 MDHEN, CDR2 SYDVKM. V was shortened by 0 bases and J by 2 bases, with 5 bases between the two germline ends. The CDR3 spans 14 residues. CDR3 sequence: CASSLWAGNQPQHF. CDR3 DNA: TGTGCCAGCAGTTTATGGGCTGGCAATCAGCCCCAGCATTTT.

The V call is TRBV5-4, the J call TRBJ1-4; no firm D call. The CDR3 runs to 13 residues. V was pared by 4 bases and J by 6 bases, with 10 bases between. Looked up from germline, CDR1 is SGHNT and CDR2 is YYREEE (reference sequence). The CDR3, as DNA: TGTGCCAGCAGCCGTTTGGGAGATGAAAAACTGTTTTTT. This translates into CASSRLGDEKLFF.

The chain combines TRBV10-3 with TRBJ1-2; 8 nucleotides align to TRBD1. Losses at the gene ends were 3 bases for V and 5 bases for J; bases not matched to a gene: 17. CDR3 length: 18 amino acids. Looked up from germline, CDR1 is ENHRY and CDR2 is SYGVKD. The DNA of the CDR3 is TGTGCCATCAGTGAAGTTGGAGACAGGGGTCTCGGGAGGTATGGCTACACCTTC. Its protein product is CAISEVGDRGLGRYGYTF.

The gene calls are TRBV10-2 and TRBJ1-1; 7 nucleotides line up with TRBD1. The V and J ends lost 7 bases and 3 bases, in that order; junction bases with no gene match: 14. The CDR3 has 16 residues. Germline V gene sequence: CDR1 WSHSY, CDR2 SAAADI. CDR3 nucleotide sequence: TGCGCCAGCACCGCCCTAAAAAATACAGGGGACACTGAAGCTTTCTTT. It specifies CASTALKNTGDTEAFF.

The chain is built from TRBV5-4 and TRBJ1-1; D perhaps matches TRBD1 (6 bases). Per germline, CDR1 SGHNT and CDR2 YYREEE (reference sequence). Trimming shortened V by 4 bases and J by 3 bases, and 16 bases separated the two germline ends. CDR3 length: 15 residues. The CDR3 nucleotides read TGTGCCAGCAGCGGGGGGGCTGTAAGGGACACTGAAGCTTTCTTT. Amino acid sequence: CASSGGAVRDTEAFF.

The chain joins TRBV15 to TRBJ2-7; 7 bases align to TRBD2. The CDR3 consists of 16 residues. Germline-derived CDR1 and CDR2 are LNHNV and YYDKDF (reference sequence). The ends lost 0 bases at V and 4 bases at J; junction bases unmatched: 9. The CDR3 DNA is TGTGCCACCAGCAGAGATGTGATTGGCGGGGGATACGAGCAGTACTTC. It encodes CATSRDVIGGGYEQYF.

This clone came up a few times. The CDR3 coding sequence is TGTGCCAGCAGTTTGAGACGAGGCGATACGCAGTATTTT. Translating gives CASSLRRGDTQYF. The chain uses TRBV12-3 or TRBV12-4 and TRBJ2-3; D is ambiguous. The CDR3 is 13 residues long. V shed 3 bases and J shed 6 bases, with 10 bases lying between them.

The chain links TRBV7-3 to TRBJ2-7; 8 nucleotides align to TRBD2. The germline V gene encodes CDR1 SGHTA and CDR2 FQGTGA. This CDR3 contains 16 residues. V gave up 5 bases and J gave up 3 bases; unmatched junction bases: 12. DNA for the CDR3: TGTGCCAGCAGCCCCTTCGGGACTAGTCGTATCTACGAGCAGTACTTC. Its translation: CASSPFGTSRIYEQYF.

J is TRBJ2-1 and V is TRBV5-1; the match to TRBD2 covers 7 bases. This CDR3 is 14 amino acids long. The ends lost 0 bases at V and 5 bases at J; junction bases unmatched: 2. Germline-derived CDR1 and CDR2 are SGHRS and YFSETQ. The CDR3 here is CASSLGEGHNEQFF. The CDR3 DNA reads as TGCGCCAGCAGCTTGGGGGAGGGCCACAATGAGCAGTTCTTC.

This clone came up many times. CDR3 sequence reads: CSVRQGMNTEAFF. CDR3 coding DNA: TGCAGCGTCCGACAGGGGATGAACACTGAAGCTTTCTTT. The rearrangement joins TRBV29-1 to TRBJ1-1; TRBD1 matches 8 bases. Germline V gene lookup returns CDR1 SQVTM and CDR2 ANQGSEA. With 6 bases clipped from V and 0 bases from J, the junction kept 3 bases outside the gene matches. CDR3 length: 13 amino acids.

The V and J genes are TRBV9 and TRBJ1-2; 7 nucleotides match TRBD1. Germline assignment: CDR1 SGDLS and CDR2 YYNGEE. CDR3 length: 15 residues. V lost 0 bases to trimming and J lost 0 bases; unmatched junction nucleotides: 2. CDR3 coding DNA: TGTGCCAGCAGCGTAGAGACAGGGCCTAACTATGGCTACACCTTC. Its translation is CASSVETGPNYGYTF.

The chain is built from TRBV28 and TRBJ2-7; D is uncertain. CDR1 is MDHEN, CDR2 SYDVKM, per germline. The CDR3 has 13 amino acids. The V end lost 6 bases, the J end lost 0 bases, and 9 bases lay between the germline ends. The CDR3: CASSSRASYEQYF. The CDR3 DNA reads as TGTGCCAGCAGCTCCCGAGCCTCCTACGAGCAGTACTTC.